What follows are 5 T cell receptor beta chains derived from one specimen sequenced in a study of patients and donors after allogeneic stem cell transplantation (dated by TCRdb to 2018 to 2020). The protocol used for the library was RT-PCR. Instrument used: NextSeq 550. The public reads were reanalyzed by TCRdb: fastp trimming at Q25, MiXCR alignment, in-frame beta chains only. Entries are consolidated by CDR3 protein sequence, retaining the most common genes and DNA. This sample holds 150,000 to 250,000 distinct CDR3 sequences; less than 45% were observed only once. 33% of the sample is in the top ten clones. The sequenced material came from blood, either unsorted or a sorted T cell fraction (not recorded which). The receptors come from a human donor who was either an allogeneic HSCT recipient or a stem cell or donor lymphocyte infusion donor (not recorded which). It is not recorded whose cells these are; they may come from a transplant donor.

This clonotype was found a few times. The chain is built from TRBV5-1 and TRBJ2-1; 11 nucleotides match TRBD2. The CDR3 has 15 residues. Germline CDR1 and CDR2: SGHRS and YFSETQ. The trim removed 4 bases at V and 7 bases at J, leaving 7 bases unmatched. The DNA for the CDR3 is TGCGCCAGCAGCCTCGGACTAGCGGGTTTTAATGAGCAGTTCTTC. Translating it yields CASSLGLAGFNEQFF. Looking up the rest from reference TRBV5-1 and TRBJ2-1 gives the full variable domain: KAGVTQTPRYLIKTRGQQVTLSCSPISGHRSVSWYQQTPGQGLQFLFEYFSETQRNKGNFPGRFSGRQFSNSRSEMNVSTLELGDSALYLCASSLGLAGFNEQFFGPGTRLTVL.

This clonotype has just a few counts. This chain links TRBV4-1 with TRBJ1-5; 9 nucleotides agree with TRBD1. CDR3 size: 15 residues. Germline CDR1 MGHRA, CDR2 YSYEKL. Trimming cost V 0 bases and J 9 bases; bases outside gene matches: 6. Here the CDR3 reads CASSQEEYRGRPQHF. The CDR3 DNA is TGCGCCAGCAGCCAAGAAGAGTACAGGGGGCGGCCCCAGCATTTT.

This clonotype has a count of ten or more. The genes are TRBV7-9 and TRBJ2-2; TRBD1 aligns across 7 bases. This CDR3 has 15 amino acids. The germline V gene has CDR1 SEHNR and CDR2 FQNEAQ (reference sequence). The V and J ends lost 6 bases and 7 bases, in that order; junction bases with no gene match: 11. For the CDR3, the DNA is TGTGCCAGCAGTCCCCCGGGACAGCGAGACGGGGAGCTGTTTTTT. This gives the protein CASSPPGQRDGELFF.

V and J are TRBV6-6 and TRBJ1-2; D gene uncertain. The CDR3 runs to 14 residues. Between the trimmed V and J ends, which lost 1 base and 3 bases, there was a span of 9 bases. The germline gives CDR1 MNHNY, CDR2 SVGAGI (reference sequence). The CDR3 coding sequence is TGTGCCAGCAGTTACTTTGGGCAGGACTATGGCTACACCTTC. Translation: CASSYFGQDYGYTF.

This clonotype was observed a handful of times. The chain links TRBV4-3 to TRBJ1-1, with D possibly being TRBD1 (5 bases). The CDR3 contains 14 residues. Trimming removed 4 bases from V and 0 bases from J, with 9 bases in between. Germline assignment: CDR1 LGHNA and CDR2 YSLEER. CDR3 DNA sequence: TGCGCCAGCAGCCCCGAGGGGTTGAACACTGAAGCTTTCTTT. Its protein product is CASSPEGLNTEAFF.